Listed below are T cell receptor beta chains from one sample, sequenced in a study of response to subunit inactivated influenza vaccine. TCRdb re-analysed the RT-PCR reads in MiXCR, keeping a single row per CDR3 protein. The table records 500,000 or so distinct CDR3 sequences, approximately 15% of them present only once. The specimen was CD4+ T cells sorted from PBMCs, collected less than 25 months after vaccination. These receptors all stem from a man aged 45 to 75 who received an inactivated influenza vaccine. The CDR3 runs from the conserved cysteine through the conserved F or W. D genes are given only for firm matches. Expanded clones get a size class; other rows say once, few or many, or leave the size out.

V gene	clone size	J gene	D gene	CDR3 protein	CDR3 DNA
TRBV6-7	.	TRBJ2-2	.	CASSPHTSGTGELFF	TGTGCCAGCAGCCCGCATACTAGTGGCACCGGGGAGCTGTTTTTT
TRBV12-3/TRBV12-4	few	TRBJ2-7	TRBD2	CASSSRTSGGSYEQYF	TGTGCCAGCAGTTCCCGGACTAGCGGGGGCTCCTACGAGCAGTACTTC
TRBV4-3	.	TRBJ2-5	.	CASSQESQAQETQYF	TGCGCCAGCAGCCAAGAATCTCAGGCCCAAGAGACCCAGTACTTC
TRBV20-1	many	TRBJ1-5	.	CSARTLQGEGQPQHF	TGCAGTGCTAGGACCTTGCAGGGTGAGGGTCAGCCCCAGCATTTT
TRBV14	.	TRBJ2-1	TRBD2	CASAGLAVYNEQFF	TGTGCCAGCGCAGGACTAGCGGTCTACAATGAGCAGTTCTTC
TRBV12-3/TRBV12-4	few	TRBJ2-7	TRBD1	CASSFGGTGGTYEQYF	TGTGCCAGCAGTTTTGGCGGGACAGGGGGGACCTACGAGCAGTACTTC
TRBV23-1	.	TRBJ2-7	TRBD1	CARNRGPYEQYF	TGTGCCAGAAACAGGGGCCCCTACGAGCAGTACTTC
TRBV18	many	TRBJ1-6	TRBD1	CASSPGQGANSPLHF	TGTGCCAGCTCACCCGGACAGGGGGCGAATTCACCCCTCCACTTT
TRBV5-1	few	TRBJ1-4	TRBD1	CASSLGRTGTGEKLFF	TGCGCCAGCAGCTTGGGTCGGACAGGGACCGGTGAAAAACTGTTTTTT
TRBV29-1	few	TRBJ2-3	.	CSAEIRTDTQYF	TGCAGCGCCGAGATACGCACAGATACGCAGTATTTT
TRBV6-5	.	TRBJ1-2	TRBD1	CASSSRQGMANGYTF	TGTGCCAGCAGTTCCCGACAGGGGATGGCGAATGGCTACACCTTC
TRBV12-3/TRBV12-4	.	TRBJ2-6	TRBD1	CASSPGRGRTGANVLTF	TGTGCCAGCAGCCCCGGCAGGGGGCGGACTGGGGCCAACGTCCTGACTTTC
TRBV18	.	TRBJ2-2	.	CASSPTSGELFF	TGTGCCAGCTCACCAACCTCCGGGGAGCTGTTTTTT
TRBV29-1	.	TRBJ2-3	TRBD2	CSVGAATSMDTQYF	TGCAGCGTTGGGGCCGCGACTAGCATGGATACGCAGTATTTT
TRBV20-1	few	TRBJ2-7	TRBD1	CSARDRDRASSYEQYF	TGCAGTGCTAGAGATCGTGACAGGGCGAGCTCCTACGAGCAGTACTTC
TRBV20-1	.	TRBJ2-7	TRBD1	CSAMDRGDYEQYF	TGCAGTGCAATGGACAGGGGGGACTACGAGCAGTACTTC
TRBV20-1	few	TRBJ2-4	.	CSASFYKNIQYF	TGCAGTGCTAGTTTTTACAAAAACATTCAGTACTTC
TRBV12-3/TRBV12-4	.	TRBJ1-5	TRBD1	CASTSGTAQPQHF	TGTGCCAGCACCTCGGGGACAGCTCAGCCCCAGCATTTT
TRBV7-2	.	TRBJ2-1	.	CASSLGRWDEQFF	TGTGCCAGCAGCCTGGGGCGGTGGGATGAGCAGTTCTTC
TRBV29-1	.	TRBJ2-4	TRBD1	CSVTTGTRTGGMNIQYF	TGCAGCGTGACGACGGGGACCCGGACAGGGGGAATGAACATTCAGTACTTC
TRBV3-1	.	TRBJ2-7	.	CASSRQSQGYEQYF	TGTGCCAGCAGCCGTCAGTCACAGGGCTACGAGCAGTACTTC
TRBV12-3/TRBV12-4	few	TRBJ1-6	TRBD1	CASSFMTGGRSNSPLHF	TGTGCCAGCAGTTTTATGACAGGGGGAAGAAGTAATTCACCCCTCCACTTT
TRBV5-1	.	TRBJ1-2	.	CASSGQGTGYTF	TGCGCCAGCAGCGGGCAGGGGACCGGCTACACCTTC
TRBV6-1	few	TRBJ2-7	TRBD2	CASRQLAGAYEQYF	TGTGCCAGCAGGCAACTAGCGGGAGCTTACGAGCAGTACTTC
TRBV12-3/TRBV12-4	.	TRBJ1-1	.	CASSLGTRGARNTEAFF	TGTGCCAGCAGTTTGGGGACCCGAGGGGCGAGGAACACTGAAGCTTTCTTT
TRBV20-1	many	TRBJ2-1	TRBD1	CSARDLRGQNNEQFF	TGCAGTGCTAGAGATCTAAGGGGACAGAACAATGAGCAGTTCTTC
TRBV29-1	many	TRBJ2-1	.	CSVEDWRSPSSYNEQFF	TGCAGCGTTGAAGATTGGCGGTCCCCGAGCTCCTACAATGAGCAGTTCTTC
TRBV25-1	few	TRBJ2-3	.	CASATYYGHTDTQYF	TGTGCCAGCGCCACCTACTATGGTCATACAGATACGCAGTATTTT
TRBV4-2	few	TRBJ2-6	.	CASSLVGNSPSGANVLTF	TGTGCCAGCAGCCTAGTTGGAAATAGCCCCTCTGGGGCCAACGTCCTGACTTTC
TRBV11-2	.	TRBJ2-1	.	CASSLATGARNEQFF	TGTGCCAGCAGCTTAGCAACGGGAGCGAGGAATGAGCAGTTCTTC
TRBV4-2	few	TRBJ1-3	.	CASSQEASSGNTIYF	TGTGCCAGCAGCCAAGAAGCCAGCTCTGGAAACACCATATATTTT
TRBV5-1	few	TRBJ2-3	TRBD2	CASSPTSGGSTDTQYF	TGCGCCAGCAGCCCGACTAGCGGGGGGTCCACAGATACGCAGTATTTT
TRBV20-1	.	TRBJ2-3	.	CSARGTQGPRGTDTQYF	TGCAGTGCGAGAGGGACGCAGGGGCCTAGGGGAACAGATACGCAGTATTTT
TRBV12-3/TRBV12-4	many	TRBJ1-3	.	CASSFNPGALGFPIYF	TGTGCCAGCAGTTTTAACCCCGGGGCCCTCGGTTTCCCCATATATTTT
TRBV27	.	TRBJ1-2	TRBD1	CASSTQGGGYTF	TGTGCCAGCAGTACACAGGGGGGTGGCTACACCTTC
TRBV5-1	many	TRBJ2-7	TRBD1	CASREDRGLTYEQYF	TGCGCCAGCAGAGAAGACAGGGGTCTGACCTACGAGCAGTACTTC